Below are 8 T cell receptor beta chains sequenced from a single sample in a study of T cells in localized non-small cell lung cancer. TCRdb's copy holds only in-frame clones and misses some; the assay was immunoSEQ multiplex PCR. The table records tens of thousands of clones, about 88% of them present only once. The sample in question was peripheral blood, obtained before any cancer treatment. These receptors all stem from a female donor of 60 years or more with stage I squamous cell lung carcinoma.

The CDR3 region has the DNA TGCAGCGTTCAGTTAGCGGGAGGGCGCCCCGAGCAGTACTTC. Protein: CSVQLAGGRPEQYF. The V call is TRBV29-1, the J call TRBJ2-7, with 11 bases aligning to TRBD2. V trimming: 5 bases; J trimming: 6 bases; junction bases outside the gene matches: 9. CDR3 length: 14 amino acids. Germline V CDR1 and CDR2: SQVTM, ANQGSEA.

The chain combines TRBV10-1 with TRBJ1-1; TRBD1 is a possible D gene (6 bases). CDR1 and CDR2 (germline): WNHNN, SYGVQD (reference sequence). Trimming stripped 3 bases from V and 4 bases from J, with 12 bases between. The CDR3 has 14 residues. CDR3 protein: CASSDDRRGTEAFF. In DNA, the CDR3 is TGCGCCAGCAGTGATGACAGGAGGGGCACTGAAGCTTTCTTT.

V usage is TRBV5-1 and J usage is TRBJ2-7; 8 nucleotides line up with TRBD1. The V gene's germline CDR1 is SGHRS and CDR2 YFSETQ. The CDR3 totals 15 residues. J was trimmed by 2 bases and V by 5 bases; bases with no gene match: 9. The CDR3 nucleotides are TGCGCCAGCAGATCACCGGGACAGGCCGCCTACGAGCAGTACTTC. Its translation: CASRSPGQAAYEQYF.

This clone occurred a few times. The genes are TRBV19 and TRBJ1-2, with 8 bases fitting TRBD1. This CDR3 has 15 residues. The V gene end was trimmed by 4 bases and the J gene end by 9 bases; junction bases not matched to a gene: 13. CDR1 is LNHDA and CDR2 is SQIVND in the germline V gene (reference sequence). The CDR3 DNA reads as TGTGCCAGTAGTACCCCGACAGGGGTTGTTCAAAGCTACACCTTC. Its protein is CASSTPTGVVQSYTF.

The chain carries TRBV25-1 and TRBJ1-1, with 10 bases aligning to TRBD1. The CDR3 length is 15 residues. Trimming removed 3 bases from V and 4 bases from J; junction bases left unmatched: 5. From germline, CDR1 is MGHDK and CDR2 SYGVNS. Here the CDR3 reads CASSDSGTGATEAFF. The CDR3 coding sequence is TGTGCCAGCAGTGATTCCGGGACAGGGGCCACTGAAGCTTTCTTT.

CDR3 region: CASSPTGSWTDTQYF. The CDR3 coding sequence is TGTGCCAGCAGCCCGACAGGGTCCTGGACAGATACGCAGTATTTT. This chain uses TRBV7-3 with TRBJ2-3, with 7 bases lining up with TRBD1. This CDR3 is 15 amino acids long. Germline V gene data show CDR1 as SGHTA and CDR2 as FQGTGA. J lost 3 bases, V lost 5 bases, and 8 bases had no gene match.

The chain links TRBV18 to TRBJ1-3; TRBD1 is a possible D gene (5 bases). The germline V and J ends were trimmed by 1 base and 7 bases, with 20 bases remaining between them. CDR3 length: 17 amino acids. Germline assignment: CDR1 KGHSH and CDR2 LQKENI. CDR3 sequence reads: CASSPRATAGPVNTIYF. As DNA, the CDR3 is TGTGCCAGCTCACCACGGGCGACAGCGGGTCCTGTCAACACCATATATTTT.

This clone occurred a few times. The chain joins TRBV11-2 to TRBJ1-2, with 8 bases matching TRBD1. The germline V gene encodes CDR1 SGHAT and CDR2 FQNNGV. The J segment lost 2 bases and the V segment lost 0 bases, leaving 5 bases of the junction unmatched. The CDR3 is 16 residues long. This CDR3 reads CASSLEGQGLNYGYTF. The CDR3 DNA follows: TGTGCCAGCAGCTTAGAAGGACAGGGCCTCAACTATGGCTACACCTTC.